This TCR beta chain appears in the sequencing data of a study of CD8 T cells in Susac syndrome. With regard to this clonotype: The antigen remains undetermined.

Random hexamers were used to reverse transcribe an amount of roughly 0.45 to 1 ug RNA. Amplification of TCR beta CDR3 across 54 Vbeta and 13 Jbeta was performed with immunoSEQ multiplex PCR. TCRdb re-called the immunoSEQ multiplex PCR reads through MiXCR, storing one row per CDR3 protein. The data show approximately 280,000 distinct CDR3 sequences, 70% to 90% seen once. Sequencing of TCR beta was performed on blood CD8+ and CD4+ T cells. Relapsing-remitting disease, either stable or active, was present in the treatment-naive patients who were the multiple sclerosis controls. Overall study results and limits: The authors acknowledged that their TCR sequencing and HLA analysis involved a relatively small number of individuals.

This clonotype originated in a human donor with multiple sclerosis. Sequencing was carried out using CD8+ T cells from PBMCs.

The CDR3 region is CASSQRAANLTNYGYTF. As DNA, the CDR3 is TGTGCCAGCAGCCAGCGGGCGGCCAACTTGACTAACTATGGCTACACCTTC. The chain combines TRBV7-9 with TRBJ1-2; D gene ambiguous. Trimming stripped 5 bases from V and 0 bases from J, with 19 bases between. The V gene's germline CDR1 is SEHNR and CDR2 FQNEAQ (reference sequence). The CDR3 runs to 17 residues.